A selection of T cell receptor beta chains follows, all from one sample in a study of graft-versus-host responses after intestinal transplantation. Data came from immunoSEQ multiplex PCR; TCRdb stores just in-frame clones and leaves some out. The profile covers roughly 89,000 clones, with 90% to 95% appearing a single time and 0.09% to 0.1% taken by the ten largest. Antigens of these TCRs are unknown. The material was unstimulated CD4+ T cells sorted from spleen or lymph node cells, obtained before intestinal transplant. These receptors came from a human donor who received an intestinal transplant. The CDR3 runs from the conserved cysteine through the conserved F or W. A D gene is named only where the DNA matches it firmly. Clone size is stated in some rows and not others, as once, few, many or a class when expanded.

abundance,d_gene,j_gene,v_gene,CDR3nt,CDR3aa
.,TRBD2,TRBJ2-5,TRBV19,TGTGCCAGTAGTACCAGCGGGGGGGCGGGCCAAGAGACCCAGTACTTC,CASSTSGGAGQETQYF
.,TRBD1,TRBJ2-7,TRBV29-1,TGCAGCGTTGGGACAGGGGGCTCGTGGGAGCAGTACTTC,CSVGTGGSWEQYF
.,.,TRBJ1-1,TRBV29-1,TGCAGCGTCGCACAGGGTTCCACTGAAGCTTTCTTT,CSVAQGSTEAFF
.,.,TRBJ2-3,TRBV27,TGTGCCAGCAGTTTTCGGGAGATGGATACGCAGTATTTT,CASSFREMDTQYF
.,TRBD2,TRBJ2-3,TRBV29-1,TGCAGCGTTGCAAGGGCTAGCGGGGACGCAGATACGCAGTATTTT,CSVARASGDADTQYF
.,TRBD1,TRBJ2-7,TRBV6-5,TGTGCCAGCAGTCTTGGGACAGGGGAGTGGGAGCAGTACTTC,CASSLGTGEWEQYF
.,TRBD1,TRBJ1-1,TRBV7-9,TGTGCCAGCAGCCCCCGACAGGGAAAGGACACTGAAGCTTTCTTT,CASSPRQGKDTEAFF
once,TRBD1,TRBJ1-1,TRBV19,TGTGCCAGTAGGGGGGAGACAGGGCGCACTGAAGCTTTCTTT,CASRGETGRTEAFF
.,TRBD2,TRBJ2-5,TRBV7-9,TGTGCCAGCAGCTTAGACGGGACTACCGAAGAGACCCAGTACTTC,CASSLDGTTEETQYF
.,.,TRBJ1-2,TRBV7-9,TGTGCCAGCAGCTCCCAGCCGGGAACGGATGGCTACACCTTC,CASSSQPGTDGYTF
.,TRBD2,TRBJ2-1,TRBV4-3,TGCGCCAGCAGCCAAGGACTAGCGGGGGGTTGGCAGTTCTTC,CASSQGLAGGWQFF
.,.,TRBJ2-3,TRBV7-2,TGTGCCAGCAGCCCACAGGGAGGGTGGACAGATACGCAGTATTTT,CASSPQGGWTDTQYF
.,TRBD1,TRBJ1-2,TRBV13,TGTGCCAGCAGCTCACTAGACCTAGGGGGCAACTATGGCTACACCTTC,CASSSLDLGGNYGYTF
.,.,TRBJ1-1,TRBV21-1,TGTGCCAGCATCAGGGGGCGACCAGACACTGAAGCTTTCTTT,CASIRGRPDTEAFF
.,.,TRBJ2-2,TRBV21-1,TGTGCCAGCAGCAAATGGCCCAGATCGAACACCGGGGAGCTGTTTTTT,CASSKWPRSNTGELFF
.,TRBD1,TRBJ2-6,TRBV13,TGTGCCAGCAGCTTTTTGGGGGACAGGAGTGTTTCTGGGGCCAACGTCCTGACTTTC,CASSFLGDRSVSGANVLTF
.,.,TRBJ2-3,TRBV11-3,TGTGCCAGCAGCCAAGAGGGCACAGATACGCAGTATTTT,CASSQEGTDTQYF
.,.,TRBJ1-4,TRBV30,TGTGCCTGGAGTGTAAGGCAGGGGAAAGAAAAACTGTTTTTT,CAWSVRQGKEKLFF
.,TRBD1,TRBJ2-2,TRBV5-1,TGCGCCAGCAGTATGAGTCAGGGGGCGGCCGGGGAGCTGTTTTTT,CASSMSQGAAGELFF
.,.,TRBJ1-1,TRBV30,TGTGCCTGGAGTGAACGGGGGAACACTGAAGCTTTCTTT,CAWSERGNTEAFF
.,.,TRBJ1-2,TRBV19,TGTGCCAGTAGTTCACGCGGCGGCGGACTGGCTGACTATGGCTACACCTTC,CASSSRGGGLADYGYTF
.,.,TRBJ1-1,TRBV6-6,TGTGCCAGCAGTGCCACAGGAGTTACTGAAGCTTTCTTT,CASSATGVTEAFF
.,.,TRBJ2-3,TRBV6-6,TGTGCCAGCAGTTCTCGTCGTGTCGGGGCAGATACGCAGTATTTT,CASSSRRVGADTQYF